This passage covers 8 T cell receptor beta chains from one sample sequenced in a study of T-cell memory formation after mild COVID-19. TCRdb re-called the 5' RACE reads with MiXCR, one entry per CDR3 protein. The table includes approximately 99,000 distinct CDR3 sequences, about a sixth detected once. The sample consisted of PBMCs or a T cell subset sorted from them (not recorded which). The receptor set was obtained from a man between 18 and 29 years old who had mild COVID-19 (a few samples of this study predate the infection). Cell type and time point are not known.

This clonotype was observed a few times. The CDR3 spells CASSYVESFGYTF. The CDR3 bases are TGTGCCAGCAGCTACGTCGAGAGCTTTGGCTACACCTTC. V and J are TRBV7-2 and TRBJ1-2; D is unresolved. This CDR3 has 13 amino acids. V dropped 4 bases and J dropped 7 bases, with 13 bases sitting between them. Germline CDR1 SGHTA, CDR2 FQGNSA.

This clonotype was counted at least ten times. V and J are TRBV5-6 and TRBJ2-7; D is unclear. The ends were cut back, 4 bases at V and 3 bases at J, with 14 bases in the middle. The CDR3 consists of 14 residues. Germline lookup yields CDR1 SGHDT and CDR2 YYEEEE. DNA of the CDR3: TGTGCCAGCAGCAACCCCACAAGGATCTACGAGCAGTACGTC. This codes for CASSNPTRIYEQYV.

The chain is built from TRBV7-2 and TRBJ1-2, with D maybe TRBD1 (5 bases). CDR1 and CDR2 (germline): SGHTA, FQGNSA. The length of the CDR3 is 16 residues. The ends were cut back, 4 bases at V and 3 bases at J, with 18 bases in the middle. The CDR3 coding sequence is TGTGCCAGCAGCTCCGACCGACGGGGGGGGGACTATGGCTACACCTTC. Protein product: CASSSDRRGGDYGYTF.

This clonotype came up many times. This chain connects TRBV9 to TRBJ2-7; D is possibly TRBD1 or TRBD2 (5 bases each). The V and J ends lost 1 base and 2 bases respectively, with 10 bases between them. CDR1 and CDR2 from the germline V gene are SGDLS and YYNGEE. The CDR3 runs to 14 residues. In DNA, the CDR3 is TGTGCCAGCAGCGTACGGGACGGGACCTACGAGCAGTACTTC. Its translation is CASSVRDGTYEQYF.

The chain links TRBV28 to TRBJ1-2; D is perhaps TRBD1 (6 bases). The CDR3 extends over 14 amino acids. V lost 5 bases and J lost 6, with 16 bases in between. Germline CDR1 MDHEN, CDR2 SYDVKM. The CDR3 region has the DNA TGTGCCAGCAGTCCCGCAGGGGAACGGAATGGCTACACCTTC. Translating it yields CASSPAGERNGYTF.

This chain connects TRBV12-3 or TRBV12-4 to TRBJ1-1; D may be TRBD1 (6 bases). The CDR3 has 13 amino acids. Trimming stripped 6 bases from V and 7 bases from J, with 15 bases between. The CDR3 region has the DNA TGTGCCAGCAGCCAACTGACAGGTTTTGAAGCTTTCTTT. Protein sequence: CASSQLTGFEAFF.

This clonotype came up many times. The chain joins TRBV7-9 to TRBJ2-2, with D uncertain. Germline V CDR1 and CDR2: SEHNR, FQNEAQ (reference sequence). Deletions cut 5 bases from V and 6 bases from J, with 22 bases between. This CDR3 has 17 amino acids. CDR3 region: CASSPRRWFDFSGELFF. As DNA, the CDR3 is TGTGCCAGCAGCCCTCGACGATGGTTCGATTTTTCCGGGGAGCTGTTTTTT.

This chain connects TRBV7-8 to TRBJ2-5; 9 bases fit TRBD2. From germline, CDR1 is SGHVS and CDR2 FQNEAQ. Trimming cost V 10 bases and J 5 bases; bases outside gene matches: 5. The CDR3 runs 12 residues. The CDR3 is CAISGGRETQYF. The CDR3 DNA sequence: TGTGCCATAAGCGGGGGGCGGGAGACCCAGTACTTC.